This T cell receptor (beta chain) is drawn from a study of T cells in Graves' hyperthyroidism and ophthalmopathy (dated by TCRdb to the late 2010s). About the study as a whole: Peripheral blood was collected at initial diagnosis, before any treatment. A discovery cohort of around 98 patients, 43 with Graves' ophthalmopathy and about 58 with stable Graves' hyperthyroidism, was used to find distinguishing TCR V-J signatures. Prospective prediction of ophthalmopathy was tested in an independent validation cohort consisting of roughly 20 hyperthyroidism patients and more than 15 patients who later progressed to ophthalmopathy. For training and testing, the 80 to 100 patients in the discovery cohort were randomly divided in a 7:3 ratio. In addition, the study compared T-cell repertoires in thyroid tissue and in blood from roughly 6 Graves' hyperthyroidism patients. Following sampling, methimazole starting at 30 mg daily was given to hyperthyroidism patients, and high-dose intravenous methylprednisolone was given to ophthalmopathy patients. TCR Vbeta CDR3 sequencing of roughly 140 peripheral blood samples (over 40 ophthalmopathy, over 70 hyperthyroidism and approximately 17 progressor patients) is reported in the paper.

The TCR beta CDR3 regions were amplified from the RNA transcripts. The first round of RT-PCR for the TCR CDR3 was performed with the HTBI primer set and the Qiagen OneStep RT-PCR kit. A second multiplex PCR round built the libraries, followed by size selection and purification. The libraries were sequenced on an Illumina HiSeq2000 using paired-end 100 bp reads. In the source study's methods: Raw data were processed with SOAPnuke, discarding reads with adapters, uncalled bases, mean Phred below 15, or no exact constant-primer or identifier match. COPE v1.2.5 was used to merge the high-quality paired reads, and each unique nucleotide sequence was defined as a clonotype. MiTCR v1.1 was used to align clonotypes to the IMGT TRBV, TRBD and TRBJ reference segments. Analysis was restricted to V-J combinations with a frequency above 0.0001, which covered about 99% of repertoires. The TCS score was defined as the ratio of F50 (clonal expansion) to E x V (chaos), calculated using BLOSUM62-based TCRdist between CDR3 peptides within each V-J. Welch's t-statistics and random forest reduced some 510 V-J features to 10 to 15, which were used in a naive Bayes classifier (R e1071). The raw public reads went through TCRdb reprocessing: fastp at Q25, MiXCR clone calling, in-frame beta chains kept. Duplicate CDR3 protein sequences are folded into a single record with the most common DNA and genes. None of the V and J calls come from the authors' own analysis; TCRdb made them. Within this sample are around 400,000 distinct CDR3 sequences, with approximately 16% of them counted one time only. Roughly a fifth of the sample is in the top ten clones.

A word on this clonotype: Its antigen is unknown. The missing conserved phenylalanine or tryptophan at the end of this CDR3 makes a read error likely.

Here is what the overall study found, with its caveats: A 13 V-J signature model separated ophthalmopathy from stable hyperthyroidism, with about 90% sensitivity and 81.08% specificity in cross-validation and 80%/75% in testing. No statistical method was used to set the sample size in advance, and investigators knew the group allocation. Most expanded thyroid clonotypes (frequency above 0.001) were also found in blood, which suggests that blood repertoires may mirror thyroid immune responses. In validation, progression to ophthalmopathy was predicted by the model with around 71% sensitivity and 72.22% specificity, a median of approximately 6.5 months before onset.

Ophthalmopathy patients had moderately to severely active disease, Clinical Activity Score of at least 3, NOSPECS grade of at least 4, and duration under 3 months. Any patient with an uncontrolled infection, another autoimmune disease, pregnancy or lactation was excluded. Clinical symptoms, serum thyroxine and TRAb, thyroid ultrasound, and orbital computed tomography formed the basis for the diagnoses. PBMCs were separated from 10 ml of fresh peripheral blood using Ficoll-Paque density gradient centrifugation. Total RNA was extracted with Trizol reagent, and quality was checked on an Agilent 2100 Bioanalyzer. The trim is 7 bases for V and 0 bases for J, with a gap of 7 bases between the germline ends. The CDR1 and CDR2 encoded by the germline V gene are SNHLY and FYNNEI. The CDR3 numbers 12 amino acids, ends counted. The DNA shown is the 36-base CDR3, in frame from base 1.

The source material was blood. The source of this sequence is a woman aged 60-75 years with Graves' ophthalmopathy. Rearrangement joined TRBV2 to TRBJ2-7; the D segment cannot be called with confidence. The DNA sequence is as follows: TGTGCCAGCACTGCGAGCTCCTACGAGCAGTACCTC. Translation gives CASTASSYEQYL.